The next 14 T cell receptor beta chains were all read from a single sample in a study of early T cells in non-severe SARS-CoV-2 infection. In TCRdb, the 5' RACE reads were re-called with MiXCR into one record per CDR3 protein. The data hold about 71,000 distinct CDR3 sequences, with 9.5% to 15% observed a single time. Sequences were derived from whole blood, sampled at baseline. The receptors derive from an adult who was a healthcare worker with PCR-confirmed SARS-CoV-2 infection or an uninfected control (not recorded which).

This clonotype was picked up many times. The gene calls are TRBV24-1 and TRBJ2-1, with no clear D. The length of the CDR3 is 15 residues. V shed 3 bases and J shed 4 bases, with 12 bases lying between them. Germline V gene lookup returns CDR1 KGHDR and CDR2 SFDVKD. CDR3 amino acids: CATSDEPSRYNEQFF. CDR3 in DNA: TGTGCCACCAGTGATGAGCCGTCACGATACAATGAGCAGTTCTTC.

This clonotype has just a few counts. V and J are TRBV11-2 and TRBJ2-2; D not certain. This CDR3 spans 16 amino acids. Germline CDR1 and CDR2: SGHAT and FQNNGV. V was clipped by 1 base and J by 0 bases, with 9 bases between them. The CDR3 bases are TGTGCCAGCAGCTTAGGTGGCAGGACGAACACCGGGGAGCTGTTTTTT. As protein: CASSLGGRTNTGELFF.

The J gene is TRBJ2-7, the V gene TRBV11-2; D is perhaps TRBD1 (5 bases). Germline CDR1 reads SGHAT; CDR2 reads FQNNGV. Trimming cost V 7 bases and J 1 base, with 11 bases left between them. There are 13 residues in the CDR3. The DNA of the CDR3 is TGTGCCAGCACCAGAGACAGTTCCTACGAGCAGTACTTC. This sequence encodes CASTRDSSYEQYF.

This chain uses TRBV7-8 with TRBJ1-4; D unclear. Germline V gene sequence: CDR1 SGHVS, CDR2 FQNEAQ. Trimming cost V 3 bases and J 5 bases, with 4 bases left between them. CDR3 size: 12 residues. The CDR3 nucleotides read TGTGCCAGCAGCTTGCAGAATGAAAAACTGTTTTTT. This encodes CASSLQNEKLFF. Looking up the rest from reference TRBV7-8 and TRBJ1-4 gives the full variable domain: GAGVSQSPRYKVAKRGQDVALRCDPISGHVSLFWYQQALGQGPEFLTYFQNEAQLDKSGLPSDRFFAERPEGSVSTLKIQRTQQEDSAVYLCASSLQNEKLFFGSGTQLSVL.

In this sample, this clonotype turned up once. V usage is TRBV7-2 and J usage is TRBJ2-5; D gene ambiguous. The CDR3 totals 13 residues. Germline CDR1 and CDR2: SGHTA and FQGNSA. Trimming left V 1 base short and J 4 bases short, with 7 bases between. In DNA form, the CDR3 reads TGTGCCAGCAGCTTAGGACCTCGAGAGACCCAGTACTTC. It is translated as CASSLGPRETQYF.

This clonotype was detected ten times or more. The chain has TRBV2 and TRBJ2-7; 8 bases align to TRBD1. The CDR3 totals 15 residues. Germline V gives CDR1 SNHLY, CDR2 FYNNEI. Trimming cost V 3 bases and J 5 bases; bases outside gene matches: 9. Written as DNA, the CDR3 is TGTGCCAGCAGTGAGTTTAGGCAGGGGGCGGACGAGCAGTACTTC. It yields the protein CASSEFRQGADEQYF.

This chain connects TRBV7-8 to TRBJ1-4, with D possibly TRBD1 on 5 matching bases. V lost 5 bases and J 1 base, leaving 11 bases between the germline ends. CDR3 length: 15 residues. Per the germline V gene, CDR1 is SGHVS and CDR2 is FQNEAQ. This chain's CDR3 is CASSGAAGTNEKLFF. DNA for the CDR3: TGTGCCAGCAGCGGGGCAGCGGGAACTAATGAAAAACTGTTTTTT.

Many counts were recorded for this clonotype. The chain couples TRBV19 to TRBJ2-4; D might be TRBD1 (5 bases). The V gene lost 5 bases and the J gene lost 0 bases, with 11 bases spanning the gap. The germline V gene has CDR1 LNHDA and CDR2 SQIVND (reference sequence). This CDR3 region has 15 residues. This CDR3 reads CASSSVGVAKNIQYF. CDR3 coding DNA: TGTGCCAGTAGTTCGGTAGGGGTAGCCAAAAACATTCAGTACTTC.

This clonotype turned up a few times. The genes are TRBV7-9 and TRBJ2-3; D unclear. V lost 4 bases, J lost 4 bases, and 21 bases lay in between. The CDR3 runs 17 residues. The V gene's germline CDR1 is SEHNR and CDR2 FQNEAQ (reference sequence). The CDR3 is CASSSHYGTADPDTQYF. In nucleotides, the CDR3 is TGTGCCAGCAGCTCCCACTACGGCACAGCAGACCCAGATACGCAGTATTTT.

The chain joins TRBV19 to TRBJ2-3; 8 bases are a match to TRBD2. Germline values: CDR1 LNHDA, CDR2 SQIVND (reference sequence). Trimming removed 4 bases from V and 6 bases from J; junction bases left unmatched: 9. The CDR3 loop spans 15 amino acids. This CDR3 reads CASSSRLAPVDTQYF. The CDR3 nucleotides read TGTGCCAGTAGTAGCCGACTAGCGCCGGTGGATACGCAGTATTTT.

This clonotype showed up just a few times. The chain carries TRBV11-2 and TRBJ2-3; 10 positions agree with TRBD1. Germline lookup yields CDR1 SGHAT and CDR2 FQNNGV. V shed 4 bases, J shed 3 bases, and the junction held 13 bases outside the gene matches. The length of the CDR3 is 18 residues. CDR3 in DNA: TGTGCCAGCAGCTCAATAGGGGGACAGGGGCCCGAAACAGATACGCAGTATTTT. Translated, it gives CASSSIGGQGPETDTQYF.

The sample holds many counts of this clonotype. The chain has TRBV29-1 and TRBJ2-7; 7 bases are a match to TRBD1. The CDR3 sequence is 12 residues long. The germline V gene encodes CDR1 SQVTM and CDR2 ANQGSEA. The junction had 4 bases not matched to a gene; V was cut back by 4 bases and J by 4 bases. The CDR3 loop is CSVVGGAYEQYF. The DNA for the CDR3 is TGCAGCGTTGTAGGGGGCGCGTACGAGCAGTACTTC.

This clonotype was observed many times. V is TRBV5-4 and J is TRBJ2-7; perhaps TRBD2 as D (6 bases). Between the trimmed V and J ends, which lost 4 bases and 3 bases, there was a span of 17 bases. The CDR3 covers 15 residues. CDR1 and CDR2 (germline): SGHNT, YYREEE (reference sequence). DNA of the CDR3: TGTGCCAGCAGCCATCGGGAGCGGGCACACTACGAGCAGTACTTC. This sequence encodes CASSHRERAHYEQYF. Variable domain in full (rest from reference TRBV5-4 and TRBJ2-7): ETGVTQSPTHLIKTRGQQVTLRCSSQSGHNTVSWYQQALGQGPQFIFQYYREEENGRGNFPPRFSGLQFPNYSSELNVNALELDDSALYLCASSHRERAHYEQYFGPGTRLTVT.

This clonotype was observed a few times. The chain links TRBV27 to TRBJ2-2; D is possibly TRBD1 (5 bases). This CDR3 comprises 14 residues. CDR1 is MNHEY and CDR2 is SMNVEV in the germline V gene (reference sequence). Trimming removed 7 bases from V and 6 bases from J, with 15 bases in between. CDR3 loop: CASTSQGFPGELFF. Here the CDR3 DNA reads TGTGCCAGCACTAGTCAGGGCTTTCCCGGGGAGCTGTTTTTT.